This TCR beta chain is from a study of brain T cells in children with intractable seizures. The V gene end was trimmed by 4 bases and the J gene end by 1 base; junction bases not matched to a gene: 7. Germline CDR1 SGHRS, CDR2 YFSETQ. The CDR3 consists of 15 residues. Study-wide findings and caveats: Pre-surgery blood may have been undersampled, hiding some clones. Among the top 50 brain clones were public and private clonotypes.

On this clone itself: Its specificity is unknown.

Using immunoSEQ multiplex PCR, the repertoire was profiled, and TCRdb retains in-frame clones only, with some absent. This sample has 7,500 to 10,000 clones, with 69% found just once. Sequencing was limited to surgery cases with top T cell transcript signatures in brain tissue. The chain couples TRBV5-1 to TRBJ1-2, with TRBD1 matching over 7 bases. Sequencing used resected brain tissue, obtained at surgery. The source of this sequence is a girl aged 2 to 10 with tuberous sclerosis and intractable seizures. CDR3 residues: CASSPQGPDNYGYTF. CDR3 nucleotide sequence: TGCGCCAGCAGCCCACAGGGGCCAGATAACTATGGCTACACCTTC.